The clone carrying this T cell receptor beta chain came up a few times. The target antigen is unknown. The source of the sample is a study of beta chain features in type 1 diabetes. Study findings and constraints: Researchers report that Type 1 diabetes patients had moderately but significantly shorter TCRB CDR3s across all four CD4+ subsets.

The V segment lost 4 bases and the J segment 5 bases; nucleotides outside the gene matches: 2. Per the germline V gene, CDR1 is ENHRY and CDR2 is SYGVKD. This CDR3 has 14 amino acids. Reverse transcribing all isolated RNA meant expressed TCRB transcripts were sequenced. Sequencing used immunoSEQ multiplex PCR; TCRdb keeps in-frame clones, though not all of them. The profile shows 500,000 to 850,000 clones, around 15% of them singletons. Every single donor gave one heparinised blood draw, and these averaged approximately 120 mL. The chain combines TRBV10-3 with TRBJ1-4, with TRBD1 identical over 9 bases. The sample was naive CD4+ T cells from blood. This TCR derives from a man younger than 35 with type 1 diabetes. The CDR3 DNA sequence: TGTGCCATCAGTGTGACAGGGGGGAATGAAAAACTGTTTTTT. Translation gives CAISVTGGNEKLFF.